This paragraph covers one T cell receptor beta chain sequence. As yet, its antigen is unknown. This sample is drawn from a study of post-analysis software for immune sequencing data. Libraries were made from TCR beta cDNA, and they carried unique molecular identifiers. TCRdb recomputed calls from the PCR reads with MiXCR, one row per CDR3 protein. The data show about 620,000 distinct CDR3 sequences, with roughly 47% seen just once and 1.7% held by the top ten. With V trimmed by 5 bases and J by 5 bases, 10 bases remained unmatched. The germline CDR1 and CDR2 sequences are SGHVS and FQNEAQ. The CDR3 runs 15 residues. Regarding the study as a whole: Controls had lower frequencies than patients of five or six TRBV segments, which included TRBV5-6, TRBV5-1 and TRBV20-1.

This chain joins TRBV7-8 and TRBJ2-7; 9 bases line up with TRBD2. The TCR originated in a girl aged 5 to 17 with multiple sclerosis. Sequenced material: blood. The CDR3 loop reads CASSPPGLANDEQYF. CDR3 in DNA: TGTGCCAGCAGCCCGCCGGGACTAGCTAACGACGAGCAGTACTTC.